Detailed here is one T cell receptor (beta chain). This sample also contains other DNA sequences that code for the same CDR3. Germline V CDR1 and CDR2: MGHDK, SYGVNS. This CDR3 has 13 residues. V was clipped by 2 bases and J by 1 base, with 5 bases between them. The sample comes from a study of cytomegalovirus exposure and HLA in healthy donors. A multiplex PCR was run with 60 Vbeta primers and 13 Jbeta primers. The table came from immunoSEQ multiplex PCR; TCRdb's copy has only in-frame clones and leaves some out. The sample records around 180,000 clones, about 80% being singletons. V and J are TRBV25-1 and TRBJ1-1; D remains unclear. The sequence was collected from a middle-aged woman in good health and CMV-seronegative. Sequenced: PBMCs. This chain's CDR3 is CASSERGNTEAFF. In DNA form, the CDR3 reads TGTGCCAGCAGTGAAAGAGGGAACACTGAAGCTTTCTTT.